A single sample is the source of the 15 T cell receptor beta chains below, sequenced in a study of blood T cell repertoires in COVID-19. Repertoires were generated with immunoSEQ multiplex PCR, while TCRdb's copy carries only in-frame clones and drops some. The data show approximately 300,000 clones, with about 90% seen just once and roughly 6.5% held by the top ten. The specimen sequenced was peripheral blood. The receptors were gathered from a man younger than 35 who had recovered from COVID-19.

Worth noting for this clone: Other DNA sequences within the sample encode an identical CDR3. The V and J genes are TRBV11-2 and TRBJ2-7; 9 nucleotides match TRBD1. CDR1 is SGHAT and CDR2 is FQNNGV in the germline V gene. The CDR3 runs to 13 residues. V lost 4 bases to trimming and J lost 3 bases; unmatched junction nucleotides: 1. CDR3 nucleotides: TGTGCCAGCAGCTGGGGACAGGGCTACGAGCAGTACTTC. As protein: CASSWGQGYEQYF.

Details on this clone: Other DNA variants within this sample encode the same CDR3. The chain has TRBV20-1 and TRBJ2-1, with D unclear. V was cut by 3 bases and J by 0 bases, with 9 bases left in between. CDR1 is DFQATT, CDR2 SNEGSKA, per germline (reference sequence). This CDR3 is 14 amino acids long. Here the CDR3 reads CSASRESSYNEQFF. CDR3 nucleotide sequence: TGCAGTGCTAGTCGCGAGAGCTCCTACAATGAGCAGTTCTTC.

The CDR3 DNA follows: TGTGCCAGCAGTTACGGAGCGGAGGTCTACGAGCAGTACTTC. This encodes CASSYGAEVYEQYF. The rearrangement links TRBV6-5 to TRBJ2-7; tentatively, D is TRBD2 (5 bases). V lost 2 bases and J lost 3, with 11 bases in between. Per the germline V gene, CDR1 is MNHEY and CDR2 is SVGAGI. The CDR3 is made up of 14 amino acids.

The DNA of the CDR3 is TGCGCCAGCAGACTCGACGGGAGGGTGAACACTGAAGCTTTCTTT. Its translation is CASRLDGRVNTEAFF. The J gene is TRBJ1-1, the V gene TRBV5-1; D is undetermined. Trimming took 5 bases from V and 0 from J, leaving 14 bases between them. CDR3 size: 15 residues. Germline V gives CDR1 SGHRS, CDR2 YFSETQ.

The chain has TRBV27 and TRBJ1-2; TRBD1 matches at 7 bases. J gave up 8 bases and V 5 bases, and 11 bases lay outside the gene matches. CDR1 MNHEY and CDR2 SMNVEV come from the germline V gene (reference sequence). The CDR3 runs 14 residues. The CDR3 region is CASSPSTGFRGYTF. CDR3 nucleotide sequence: TGTGCCAGCAGTCCCTCGACAGGGTTCAGGGGCTACACCTTC.

This chain connects TRBV6-6 to TRBJ1-1; D gene uncertain. With 2 bases removed from V and 6 bases from J, the gap between germline ends came to 10 bases. The CDR3 length is 13 residues. Germline lookup yields CDR1 MNHNY and CDR2 SVGAGI (reference sequence). As DNA, the CDR3 is TGTGCCAGCAGTTACGAGGGTTTCGCTGAAGCTTTCTTT. Its protein product is CASSYEGFAEAFF.

The rearrangement uses TRBV2 and TRBJ2-2; D remains ambiguous. V was trimmed by 4 bases and J by 0 bases, leaving 9 bases between them. The CDR3 has 15 residues. Germline CDR1 SNHLY, CDR2 FYNNEI. The CDR3 coding sequence is TGTGCCAGCAGTGGTGACACCGCGAACACCGGGGAGCTGTTTTTT. Protein sequence: CASSGDTANTGELFF.

The V and J genes are TRBV9 and TRBJ1-2; D may be TRBD1 (6 bases). The CDR3 is 16 amino acids. CDR1 SGDLS and CDR2 YYNGEE come from the germline V gene. Trimming cost V 4 bases and J 0 bases, with 16 bases left between them. This CDR3 reads CASSRPTGLANYGYTF. Here the CDR3 DNA reads TGTGCCAGCAGCAGACCTACAGGGCTAGCTAACTATGGCTACACCTTC.

The rearrangement links TRBV9 to TRBJ2-7; 11 bases match TRBD2. The V gene end was trimmed by 0 bases and the J gene end by 0 bases; junction bases not matched to a gene: 2. The CDR3 has 16 residues. The germline V gene encodes CDR1 SGDLS and CDR2 YYNGEE. CDR3 protein: CASSVGLAGNSYEQYF. The CDR3 coding sequence is TGTGCCAGCAGCGTAGGACTAGCGGGGAACTCCTACGAGCAGTACTTC.

This clone has a single count. The V call is TRBV29-1, the J call TRBJ2-1; tentative D call: TRBD1 (5 bases). Per the germline V gene, CDR1 is SQVTM and CDR2 is ANQGSEA. V gave up 0 bases and J gave up 4 bases, with 13 bases separating them. CDR3 size: 15 residues. The CDR3 protein is CSVEDPRAFYNEQFF. The CDR3 DNA reads as TGCAGCGTTGAAGATCCCAGGGCCTTTTACAATGAGCAGTTCTTC.

This rearrangement joins TRBV20-1 to TRBJ2-7, with TRBD1 as a possible D gene (6 bases). Germline-derived CDR1 and CDR2 are DFQATT and SNEGSKA (reference sequence). CDR3 length equals 11 residues. The CDR3 is CSPTRGYEQYF. For the CDR3, the DNA is TGCAGCCCCACCAGGGGCTACGAGCAGTACTTC.

The chain joins TRBV4-1 to TRBJ2-7; tentative D call: TRBD2 (5 bases). This CDR3 is 15 amino acids long. The V gene's germline CDR1 is MGHRA and CDR2 YSYEKL. Trimming left V 4 bases short and J 2 bases short, with 15 bases between. CDR3 sequence reads: CASSLSAGRTYEQYF. The CDR3, as DNA: TGCGCCAGCAGCCTAAGTGCGGGTCGCACCTACGAGCAGTACTTC.

The CDR3 DNA is TGTGCCAGCAGTCGACAGGGTTGGTTAGAGAACACTGAAGCTTTCTTT. This gives the protein CASSRQGWLENTEAFF. This sequence joins TRBV6-6 and TRBJ1-1, with 7 bases matching TRBD1. Germline assignment: CDR1 MNHNY and CDR2 SVGAGI (reference sequence). The trim removed 5 bases at V and 1 base at J, leaving 10 bases unmatched. The CDR3 is 16 residues long.

The rearrangement uses TRBV2 and TRBJ2-1; 11 bases map to TRBD2. The CDR3 length is 14 residues. CDR1 is SNHLY and CDR2 is FYNNEI in the germline V gene. The ends lost 9 bases at V and 7 bases at J; junction bases unmatched: 8. CDR3 residues: CASATSGVTNEQFF. As DNA, the CDR3 is TGTGCCAGTGCGACTAGCGGGGTTACGAATGAGCAGTTCTTC.

The chain couples TRBV19 to TRBJ1-1; TRBD1 is a possible D gene (5 bases). The CDR3 length is 13 residues. Germline V gene sequence: CDR1 LNHDA, CDR2 SQIVND (reference sequence). V was trimmed by 3 bases and J by 6 bases, leaving 11 bases between them. CDR3 in DNA: TGTGCCAGTAGTATCGGGGGGATCGCTGAAGCTTTCTTT. Translated: CASSIGGIAEAFF. Complete variable domain (other parts from reference TRBV19 and TRBJ1-1): DGGITQSPKYLFRKEGQNVTLSCEQNLNHDAMYWYRQDPGQGLRLIYYSQIVNDFQKGDIAEGYSVSREKKESFPLTVTSAQKNPTAFYLCASSIGGIAEAFFGQGTRLTVV.